The 24 T cell receptor beta chains given below trace back to one sample, sequenced in a study of OX40 agonist ivuxolimab in advanced cancers. Profiled with immunoSEQ multiplex PCR; TCRdb holds only in-frame clones, not every one. The table lists about 73,000 clones, roughly 86% of them singletons. The sequencing here drew on CD4+ or CD8+ T cells sorted from blood, taken in a trial of the OX40 agonist ivuxolimab. Every receptor here comes from an adult with an advanced solid tumor such as melanoma, head and neck, liver or kidney cancer.

The chain joins TRBV19 to TRBJ1-2; D call uncertain. In germline, CDR1 is LNHDA, CDR2 SQIVND (reference sequence). The CDR3 runs to 13 residues. The germline V and J ends were trimmed by 3 bases and 8 bases, with 13 bases remaining between them. CDR3 sequence (DNA): TGTGCCAGTAGTATGTTCGGGGAAGGCGGCTACACCTTC. It is translated as CASSMFGEGGYTF.

V and J are TRBV6-5 and TRBJ2-1; D gene ambiguous. Germline V gene lookup returns CDR1 MNHEY and CDR2 SVGAGI. Trimming left V 2 bases short and J 7 bases short, with 15 bases between. CDR3 length: 15 residues. The CDR3: CASSYRRTVVNEQFF. The DNA for the CDR3 is TGTGCCAGCAGTTACAGGAGAACGGTAGTTAATGAGCAGTTCTTC.

The rearrangement links TRBV28 to TRBJ1-2; D unresolved. V shed 5 bases and J shed 7 bases, with 11 bases lying between them. Germline V gene data show CDR1 as MDHEN and CDR2 as SYDVKM. The length of the CDR3 is 12 residues. CDR3 in amino acids: CASSILPSGYTF. CDR3 nucleotide sequence: TGTGCCAGCAGTATCCTCCCTAGTGGCTACACCTTC.

This chain joins TRBV29-1 and TRBJ2-3, with D possibly TRBD1 on 5 matching bases. V was pared by 4 bases and J by 6 bases, with 23 bases between. The CDR3 is made up of 16 amino acids. The germline CDR1 and CDR2 sequences are SQVTM and ANQGSEA. The CDR3 spells CSVALKVPSSGDTQYF. CDR3 nucleotides: TGCAGCGTTGCCCTCAAGGTACCTTCTTCAGGGGATACGCAGTATTTT.

This chain joins TRBV6-5 and TRBJ1-2; D is unclear. Germline V gene sequence: CDR1 MNHEY, CDR2 SVGAGI. Trimming cost V 2 bases and J 5 bases, with 9 bases left between them. The CDR3 extends over 13 amino acids. The DNA for the CDR3 is TGTGCCAGCAGTTACGTAGGGTATTATGGCTACACCTTC. This translates into CASSYVGYYGYTF.

J is TRBJ1-2 and V is TRBV14, with a tentative D call TRBD1 (5 bases). Looked up from germline, CDR1 is SGHDN and CDR2 is FVKESK. This CDR3 contains 15 residues. V dropped 0 bases and J dropped 7 bases, with 15 bases sitting between them. CDR3 region: CASSQEWAGAGGYTF. The CDR3 DNA reads TGTGCCAGCAGCCAAGAGTGGGCCGGGGCAGGTGGCTACACCTTC.

The chain joins TRBV25-1 to TRBJ2-5; D unresolved. The V and J ends lost 4 bases and 1 base respectively, with 13 bases between them. CDR1 and CDR2 from the germline V gene are MGHDK and SYGVNS. The CDR3 runs 15 residues. CDR3 sequence reads: CASSALSGFQETQYF. CDR3 DNA: TGTGCCAGCAGTGCGCTTTCGGGTTTCCAAGAGACCCAGTACTTC.

This clone was observed once. The chain has TRBV5-4 and TRBJ1-2; perhaps TRBD1 as D (5 bases). Trimming took off 0 bases at V and 0 bases at J, with 15 bases between the two ends. CDR3 length: 17 amino acids. Germline-derived CDR1 and CDR2 are SGHNT and YYREEE (reference sequence). The CDR3: CASSLVGAGITNYGYTF. The CDR3 region has the DNA TGTGCCAGCAGCTTGGTAGGGGCAGGGATCACTAACTATGGCTACACCTTC.

This clone has just one count. The chain employs TRBV5-1 and TRBJ2-7; D tentatively reads TRBD1 or TRBD2 (6 bases each). The CDR3 has 15 amino acids. V was cut by 5 bases and J by 1 base, with 16 bases left in between. Germline-derived CDR1 and CDR2 are SGHRS and YFSETQ. Here the CDR3 reads CASRLVGGQSYEQYF. The CDR3 DNA sequence: TGCGCCAGCAGACTGGTGGGGGGCCAGTCCTACGAGCAGTACTTC. Full variable domain (remainder filled in from reference TRBV5-1 and TRBJ2-7): KAGVTQTPRYLIKTRGQQVTLSCSPISGHRSVSWYQQTPGQGLQFLFEYFSETQRNKGNFPGRFSGRQFSNSRSEMNVSTLELGDSALYLCASRLVGGQSYEQYFGPGTRLTVT.

This chain links TRBV19 with TRBJ1-4, with 9 bases fitting TRBD1. The CDR3 extends over 16 amino acids. V lost 3 bases and J lost 8; bases outside the gene matches: 10. Germline-derived CDR1 and CDR2 are LNHDA and SQIVND (reference sequence). CDR3 DNA: TGTGCCAGTAGTATGCCTACAGGGGGCCTGGGGGAAAAACTGTTTTTT. Amino acids: CASSMPTGGLGEKLFF.

The V and J genes are TRBV7-9 and TRBJ2-7; D assignment may be TRBD1 or TRBD2 (5 bases each). Germline loops: CDR1 SEHNR, CDR2 FQNEAQ (reference sequence). V was cut by 5 bases and J by 3 bases, with 14 bases left in between. This CDR3 is 14 amino acids long. Written as DNA, the CDR3 is TGTGCCAGCAGCACCTACGAGAGGGGCTACGAGCAGTACTTC. Translation gives CASSTYERGYEQYF.

The V call is TRBV18, the J call TRBJ2-5; tentative D call: TRBD1 (6 bases). CDR1 is KGHSH and CDR2 is LQKENI in the germline V gene. V was cut by 3 bases and J by 5 bases, with 13 bases left in between. The CDR3 contains 14 residues. The CDR3 is CASSPPTGSETQYF. DNA of the CDR3: TGTGCCAGCTCACCCCCAACAGGGAGTGAGACCCAGTACTTC. Supplemented by reference TRBV18 and TRBJ2-5, the full variable domain reads NAGVMQNPRHLVRRRGQEARLRCSPMKGHSHVYWYRQLPEEGLKFMVYLQKENIIDESGMPKERFSAEFPKEGPSILRIQQVVRGDSAAYFCASSPPTGSETQYFGPGTRLLVL.

V is TRBV6-6 and J is TRBJ1-1, with 9 bases fitting TRBD1. Germline CDR1 and CDR2: MNHNY and SVGAGI (reference sequence). Trimming removed 6 bases from V and 3 bases from J; junction bases left unmatched: 2. The CDR3 length is 13 residues. The CDR3 sequence is CASRGTGHTEAFF. CDR3 coding DNA: TGTGCCAGCAGAGGGACAGGGCACACTGAAGCTTTCTTT.

This chain joins TRBV28 and TRBJ1-1; D remains unclear. The germline gives CDR1 MDHEN, CDR2 SYDVKM. Between the trimmed V and J ends, which lost 3 bases and 1 base, there was a span of 9 bases. This CDR3 contains 14 residues. The chain's CDR3 is CASSLWAANTEAFF. The CDR3 DNA reads TGTGCCAGCAGTTTGTGGGCAGCGAACACTGAAGCTTTCTTT. The variable domain in full, completed from reference TRBV28 and TRBJ1-1, reads DVKVTQSSRYLVKRTGEKVFLECVQDMDHENMFWYRQDPGLGLRLIYFSYDVKMKEKGDIPEGYSVSREKKERFSLILESASTNQTSMYLCASSLWAANTEAFFGQGTRLTVV.

This chain uses TRBV7-6 with TRBJ2-3, with 9 positions matching TRBD1. Per germline, CDR1 SGHVS and CDR2 FNYEAQ. The CDR3 loop spans 17 amino acids. The ends lost 8 bases at V and 4 bases at J; junction bases unmatched: 16. In DNA form, the CDR3 reads TGTGCCAGCTCAGCTTTGTCGGGACAGGGTATTGCAGATACGCAGTATTTT. Its translation is CASSALSGQGIADTQYF.

This sequence joins TRBV28 and TRBJ1-1, with D maybe TRBD1 (5 bases). With 5 bases removed from V and 0 bases from J, the gap between germline ends came to 13 bases. From germline, CDR1 is MDHEN and CDR2 SYDVKM. This CDR3 is 15 amino acids long. CDR3 bases: TGTGCCAGCAGTGCGGACAATCGGATGAACACTGAAGCTTTCTTT. This encodes CASSADNRMNTEAFF.

V gene TRBV10-2 combines with J gene TRBJ2-3; D tentatively reads TRBD1 or TRBD2 (6 bases each). Germline V gene sequence: CDR1 WSHSY, CDR2 SAAADI. CDR3 length: 16 amino acids. Trimming removed 8 bases at V and 3 bases at J, with 21 bases between. The CDR3, as DNA: TGCGCCAGCGGAGGGGGGAGCGTATTAGGGACAGATACGCAGTATTTT. This encodes CASGGGSVLGTDTQYF.

The V gene is TRBV18, the J gene TRBJ2-3; tentatively, D is TRBD1 (6 bases). Germline V gene lookup returns CDR1 KGHSH and CDR2 LQKENI. The CDR3 runs 15 residues. V was clipped by 1 base and J by 4 bases, with 12 bases between them. In DNA form, the CDR3 reads TGTGCCAGCTCACCACAGGGACAAAGTTCAGATACGCAGTATTTT. It translates to CASSPQGQSSDTQYF.

J is TRBJ1-1 and V is TRBV9; D unresolved. Germline values: CDR1 SGDLS, CDR2 YYNGEE. V was trimmed by 5 bases and J by 4 bases, leaving 12 bases between them. The length of the CDR3 is 13 residues. In DNA, the CDR3 is TGTGCCAGCAGTACCTTAGGAAGCACTGAAGCTTTCTTT. This translates into CASSTLGSTEAFF.

The rearrangement joins TRBV14 to TRBJ2-6; D is uncertain. Germline V gives CDR1 SGHDN, CDR2 FVKESK. V was clipped by 2 bases and J by 4 bases, with 12 bases between them. The CDR3 length is 16 residues. CDR3 in DNA: TGTGCCAGCAGCCAATGGAGTGGGTCCGGGGCCAACGTCCTGACTTTC. Its translation: CASSQWSGSGANVLTF.

The V gene is TRBV6-1, the J gene TRBJ2-5; TRBD2 matches at 7 bases. The J call is uncertain, as TRBJ2-7 better fits the DNA end. The germline gives CDR1 MNHNS, CDR2 SASEGT. The CDR3 runs to 15 residues. This CDR3 is CASLTLASRSYEQYF. The DNA for the CDR3 is TGTGCCAGCCTTACACTAGCGTCTCGCTCCTACGAGCAGTACTTC.

Written as DNA, the CDR3 is TGTGCCAGCAGTGGAGTTATAGGTGGTGGGAAGGCTTTCTTT. Translated, it gives CASSGVIGGGKAFF. V usage is TRBV6-1 and J usage is TRBJ1-1; no definite D call. CDR3 length: 14 residues. V was clipped by 4 bases and J by 11 bases, with 20 bases between them. Looked up from germline, CDR1 is MNHNS and CDR2 is SASEGT.

The rearrangement links TRBV30 to TRBJ2-2; TRBD2 matches 7 bases. V lost 0 bases and J lost 2; bases outside the gene matches: 6. Per the germline V gene, CDR1 is GTSNPN and CDR2 is SVGIG (reference sequence). This CDR3 comprises 16 residues. DNA for the CDR3: TGTGCCTGGAGTGTCCAGCGGGGTCTTAACACCGGGGAGCTGTTTTTT. This encodes CAWSVQRGLNTGELFF. The full variable domain, completed using reference TRBV30 and TRBJ2-2, is SQTIHQWPATLVQPVGSPLSLECTVEGTSNPNLYWYRQAAGRGLQLLFYSVGIGQISSEVPQNLSASRPQDRQFILSSKKLLLSDSGFYLCAWSVQRGLNTGELFFGEGSRLTVL.

In its sample, this clone was seen a few times. The V and J genes are TRBV19 and TRBJ1-1, with D hard to call. Deletions cut 5 bases from V and 0 bases from J, with 7 bases between. The CDR3 runs 13 residues. The germline CDR1 and CDR2 sequences are LNHDA and SQIVND (reference sequence). The DNA of the CDR3 is TGTGCCAGTAGTCGACGGGTGAACACTGAAGCTTTCTTT. Its translation: CASSRRVNTEAFF.